This T cell receptor beta chain was obtained from a study of PD-1 blockade in classical Hodgkin lymphoma. TCRdb keeps only in-frame clones here, not all; method: immunoSEQ multiplex PCR. The table lists some 95,000 clones, over 75% of them singletons, with 2.5% to 3.5% in the top ten. Time point described: cycle 4 day 1 (C4D1), after less than seven weeks of nivolumab. Every patient relapsed after autologous stem cell transplantation, and brentuximab vedotin exposure varied. The CDR3 consists of 13 residues. Between the trimmed V and J ends, which lost 0 bases and 5 bases, there was a span of 5 bases. Germline V gives CDR1 MNHEY, CDR2 SMNVEV (reference sequence).

The chain is built from TRBV27 and TRBJ1-5; the D is unclear. This specimen was peripheral blood mononuclear cells (PBMCs), taken before the fourth cycle of nivolumab. The clonotype was recovered from a human donor with classical Hodgkin lymphoma. CDR3 in DNA: TGTGCCAGCAGTTTATCGCTGGATCAGCCCCAGCATTTT. Protein: CASSLSLDQPQHF.